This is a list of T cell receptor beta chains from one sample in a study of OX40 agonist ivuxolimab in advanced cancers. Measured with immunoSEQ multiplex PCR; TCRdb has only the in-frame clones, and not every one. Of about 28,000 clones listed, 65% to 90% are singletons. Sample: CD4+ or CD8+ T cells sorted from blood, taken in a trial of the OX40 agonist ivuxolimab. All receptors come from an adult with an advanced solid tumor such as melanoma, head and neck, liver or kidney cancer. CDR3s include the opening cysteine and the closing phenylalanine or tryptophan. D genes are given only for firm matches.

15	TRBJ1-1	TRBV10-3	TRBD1	CAISPGQGLNTEAFF
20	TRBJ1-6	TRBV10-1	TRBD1	CASWMGGDRGPSSYNSPLHF
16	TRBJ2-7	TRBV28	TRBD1	CASSFDPGQGYYEQYF
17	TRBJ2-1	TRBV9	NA	CASSNQPPGALYNEQFF
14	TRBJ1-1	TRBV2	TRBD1	CASSETVGTAEAFF
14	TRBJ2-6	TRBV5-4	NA	CASSWGSGANVLTF
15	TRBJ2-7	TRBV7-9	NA	CASSLGQAGSYEQYF
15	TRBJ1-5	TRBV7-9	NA	CASSLAGRADQPQHF
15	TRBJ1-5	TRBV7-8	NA	CASSQVATRNQPQHF
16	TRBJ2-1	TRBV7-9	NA	CASSQQMSISYNEQFF
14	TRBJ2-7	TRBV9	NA	CASSFRDQISEQYF
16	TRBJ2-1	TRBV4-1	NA	CASSLVWEISYNEQFF
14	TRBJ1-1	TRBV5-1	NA	CASATLGSNTEAFF
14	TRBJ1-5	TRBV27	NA	CASSFTGFNQPQHF
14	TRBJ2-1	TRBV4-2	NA	CASSQRGPYNEQFF
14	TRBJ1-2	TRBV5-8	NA	CASSLAIPWDGYTF
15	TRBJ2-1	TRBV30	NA	CAWGVEGDSYNEQFF
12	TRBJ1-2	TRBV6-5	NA	CASRVNGNGYTF
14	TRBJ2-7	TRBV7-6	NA	CASSAWDRSYEQYF
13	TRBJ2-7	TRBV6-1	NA	CASSEATEDEQYF
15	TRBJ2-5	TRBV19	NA	CASSITQLEGETQYF
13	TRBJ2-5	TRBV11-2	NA	CASSSREQETQYF
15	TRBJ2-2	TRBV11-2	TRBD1	CASSLAGTGGGELFF
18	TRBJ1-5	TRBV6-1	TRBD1	CASSVEERGTGINQPQHF
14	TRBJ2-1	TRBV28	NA	CASSLLTRYNEQFF
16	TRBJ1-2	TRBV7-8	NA	CASSPALLGGSYGYTF
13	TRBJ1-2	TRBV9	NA	CASSDGQNYGYTF
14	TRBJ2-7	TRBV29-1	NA	CSGKDTRSSYEQYF
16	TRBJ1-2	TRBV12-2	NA	CASRMDWTPQTYGYTF
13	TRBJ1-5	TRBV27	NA	CASGPGARQPQHF
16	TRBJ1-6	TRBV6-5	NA	CASSYAPGRGNSPLHF
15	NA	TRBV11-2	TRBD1	CASSEAGQGLYEQYF
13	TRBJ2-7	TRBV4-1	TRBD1	CASSEGTAYEQYF
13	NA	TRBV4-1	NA	CASSQAGMYEQYF
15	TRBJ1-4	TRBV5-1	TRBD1	CASRLSQGAGEKLFF
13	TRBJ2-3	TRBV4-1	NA	CASSQLSGDTQYF
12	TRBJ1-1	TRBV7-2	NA	CASSLGSTEAFF
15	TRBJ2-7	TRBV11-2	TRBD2	CASSATGTSPNEQYF
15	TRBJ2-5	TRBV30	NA	CAWKRGVLNQETQYF
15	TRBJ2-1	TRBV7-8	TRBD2	CASSNTAGAPWGKFF
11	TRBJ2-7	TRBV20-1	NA	CSANTGGEQYF
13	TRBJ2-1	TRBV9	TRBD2	CASSAHASGEQFF
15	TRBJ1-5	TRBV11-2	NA	CASSLDTSVNQPQHF
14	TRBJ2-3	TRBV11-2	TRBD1	CASSFGTGPDTQYF
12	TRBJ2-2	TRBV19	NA	CASLTDTGELFF
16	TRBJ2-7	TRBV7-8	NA	CASSLGWRDPTYEQYF
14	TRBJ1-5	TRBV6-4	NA	CAEPGTDSNQPQHF